This T cell receptor (beta chain) derives from a study of blood T cell repertoires in COVID-19. Assay: immunoSEQ multiplex PCR; the TCRdb copy retains only in-frame clones and omits some. The sample holds around 300,000 clones, approximately 89% seen once. In the case of this clone: The same CDR3 arises from other DNA sequences in this sample as well.

In germline, CDR1 is MNHEY, CDR2 SMNVEV (reference sequence). The CDR3 is 13 residues long. V trimming: 5 bases; J trimming: 4 bases; junction bases outside the gene matches: 3. This TCR was sampled from a man aged 30-40 years who had recovered from COVID-19. The rearrangement joins TRBV27 to TRBJ2-7; 9 bases match TRBD1. The sequencing sample was made of PBMCs or T cells enriched from blood (not recorded which). This CDR3 reads CASSPGQGYEQYF. DNA of the CDR3: TGTGCCAGCAGTCCGGGACAGGGTTACGAGCAGTACTTC.